What follows are 24 T cell receptor beta chains derived from one specimen sequenced in a study of CD8 T cells in ankylosing spondylitis. MiXCR was run by TCRdb on the 5' RACE reads, yielding one entry per CDR3 protein. The sample carries over 60,000 distinct CDR3 sequences, 5.3% recorded once. Source material: blood, either unsorted or a sorted T cell fraction (not recorded which). Receptors were obtained from a male donor with ankylosing spondylitis or in good health (not recorded which).

The chain joins TRBV7-2 to TRBJ1-1, with 7 bases that match TRBD1. The CDR3 is made up of 13 amino acids. V dropped 0 bases and J dropped 10; count of bases not matched to a gene: 5. Germline V CDR1 and CDR2: SGHTA, FQGNSA. The CDR3 coding sequence is TGTGCCAGCAGCTTAGCAAGGGGGCAGCGAGCTTTCTTT. Translated: CASSLARGQRAFF.

This clonotype was found many times. V is TRBV5-4 and J is TRBJ2-7, with 7 positions matching TRBD1. CDR3 length: 14 residues. The V segment lost 2 bases and the J segment 5 bases; nucleotides outside the gene matches: 7. Germline lookup yields CDR1 SGHNT and CDR2 YYREEE (reference sequence). The DNA of the CDR3 is TGTGCCAGCAGCTTTGGGACAGCCAGGAACGAGCAGTACTTC. It encodes CASSFGTARNEQYF.

This clonotype was counted many times. The J gene is TRBJ2-5, the V gene TRBV7-2; D possibly matches TRBD1 or TRBD2 (5 bases each). Germline CDR1 is SGHTA and CDR2 is FQGNSA. The CDR3 has 15 amino acids. Trimming cost V 3 bases and J 1 base, with 12 bases left between them. CDR3 in DNA: TGTGCCAGCAGCTTTTCCGGGACGCTCCAAGAGACCCAGTACTTC. Translation gives CASSFSGTLQETQYF. The entire variable domain, with the rest obtained from reference TRBV7-2 and TRBJ2-5, is as follows: GAGVSQSPSNKVTEKGKDVELRCDPISGHTALYWYRQSLGQGLEFLIYFQGNSAPDKSGLPSDRFSAERTGGSVSTLTIQRTQQEDSAVYLCASSFSGTLQETQYFGPGTRLLVL.

V usage is TRBV5-4 and J usage is TRBJ2-2, with 8 bases identical to TRBD2. V dropped 3 bases and J dropped 2; count of bases not matched to a gene: 9. The CDR3 consists of 17 residues. The V gene's germline CDR1 is SGHNT and CDR2 YYREEE (reference sequence). As DNA, the CDR3 is TGTGCCAGCAGCTCGCCGTCTAGCGGGTCTAACACCGGGGAGCTGTTTTTT. Translated, it gives CASSSPSSGSNTGELFF.

V gene TRBV6-1 combines with J gene TRBJ2-7; perhaps TRBD1 as D (5 bases). V was shortened by 4 bases and J by 4 bases, with 17 bases between the two germline ends. Germline V lookup: CDR1 MNHNS, CDR2 SASEGT. This CDR3 contains 15 residues. The CDR3 loop is CASSAAPGQGYEQYF. CDR3 nucleotide sequence: TGTGCCAGCAGTGCTGCGCCGGGCCAGGGATACGAGCAGTACTTC.

Many counts were recorded for this clonotype. The chain joins TRBV2 to TRBJ2-7; TRBD2 might be the D (5 bases). Germline CDR1 and CDR2: SNHLY and FYNNEI. The CDR3 totals 17 residues. V shed 6 bases and J shed 5 bases, with 26 bases lying between them. The CDR3 is CASRATVEGPGHDEQYF. CDR3 nucleotide sequence: TGTGCCAGCAGAGCTACAGTCGAGGGCCCCGGCCACGACGAGCAGTACTTC.

The chain combines TRBV29-1 with TRBJ2-3; possibly TRBD1 for D (6 bases). Looked up from germline, CDR1 is SQVTM and CDR2 is ANQGSEA. The CDR3 length is 16 residues. Between the trimmed V and J ends, which lost 5 bases and 4 bases, there was a span of 22 bases. CDR3 amino acids: CSVFPHVGAIPDTQYF. CDR3 in DNA: TGCAGCGTTTTTCCTCATGTGGGGGCTATCCCAGATACGCAGTATTTT.

This clonotype was observed many times. This chain uses TRBV3-1 with TRBJ1-6; D remains ambiguous. V shed 4 bases and J shed 5 bases, with 12 bases lying between them. CDR3 length: 15 amino acids. Germline CDR1 reads LGHDT; CDR2 reads YNNKEL (reference sequence). The CDR3 is CASSRGVGNNSPLHF. CDR3 nucleotides: TGTGCCAGCAGCCGGGGAGTCGGGAATAATTCACCCCTCCACTTT.

This clonotype was seen ten or more times. This chain uses TRBV6-1 with TRBJ2-7; no reliable D call. This CDR3 contains 13 residues. V lost 3 bases and J 6 bases, leaving 12 bases between the germline ends. Germline V gene data show CDR1 as MNHNS and CDR2 as SASEGT. The chain's CDR3 is CASSETGYAEQYF. The CDR3 DNA sequence: TGTGCCAGCAGTGAGACTGGCTACGCCGAGCAGTACTTC.

This clonotype appeared many times. The rearrangement links TRBV27 to TRBJ1-4; D gene ambiguous. Germline V gene sequence: CDR1 MNHEY, CDR2 SMNVEV (reference sequence). The CDR3 runs to 14 residues. V gave up 2 bases and J gave up 3 bases, with 7 bases separating them. The CDR3 loop is CASSLVGANEKLFF. Here the CDR3 DNA reads TGTGCCAGCAGTTTAGTCGGGGCTAATGAAAAACTGTTTTTT.

This clonotype was found many times. The chain has TRBV27 and TRBJ2-1, with 10 bases lining up with TRBD2. The CDR3 has 17 amino acids. CDR1 MNHEY and CDR2 SMNVEV come from the germline V gene (reference sequence). V was pared by 2 bases and J by 7 bases, with 11 bases of the junction left unmatched. The CDR3 DNA reads TGTGCCAGCAGTTTAAAGTATAGCGGGGGGTTATCGAATGAGCAGTTCTTC. Amino acids: CASSLKYSGGLSNEQFF.

This clonotype occurred many times. V and J are TRBV4-1 and TRBJ2-7, with TRBD1 as a possible D gene (5 bases). CDR1 MGHRA and CDR2 YSYEKL come from the germline V gene. V was pared by 4 bases and J by 3 bases, with 16 bases between. The CDR3 loop spans 15 amino acids. In nucleotides, the CDR3 is TGCGCCAGCAGCCCACGCCTCCAACAGGACTACGAGCAGTACTTC. Protein: CASSPRLQQDYEQYF.

This clonotype was observed at least ten times. J is TRBJ2-6 and V is TRBV24-1; D gene ambiguous. The germline V and J ends were trimmed by 9 bases and 2 bases, with 7 bases remaining between them. Germline V gene data show CDR1 as KGHDR and CDR2 as SFDVKD. The CDR3 runs 13 residues. The CDR3 loop is CATQWPGANVLTF. The CDR3 nucleotides are TGTGCCACCCAGTGGCCTGGGGCCAACGTCCTGACTTTC.

In its sample, this clonotype was seen many times. The chain recombines TRBV19 with TRBJ2-1, with a tentative D call TRBD2 (7 bases). The CDR3 consists of 20 residues. Germline-derived CDR1 and CDR2 are LNHDA and SQIVND (reference sequence). The V end lost 5 bases, the J end lost 7 bases, and 33 bases lay between the germline ends. CDR3 in amino acids: CASSPRDKVLTSSKKNEQFF. The CDR3 nucleotides read TGTGCCAGTAGTCCGCGGGACAAGGTCCTGACTAGCTCTAAGAAAAATGAGCAGTTCTTC.

This clonotype has at least ten counts. V and J are TRBV3-1 and TRBJ1-3; D ambiguous. The CDR3 length is 13 residues. CDR1 is LGHDT and CDR2 is YNNKEL in the germline V gene (reference sequence). With 2 bases removed from V and 0 bases from J, the gap between germline ends came to 2 bases. For the CDR3, the DNA is TGTGCCAGCAGCCAAAACTCTGGAAACACCATATATTTT. This encodes CASSQNSGNTIYF.

V and J are TRBV30 and TRBJ1-1; the D is unclear. This CDR3 has 13 amino acids. The germline V and J ends were trimmed by 1 base and 6 bases, with 12 bases remaining between them. Germline V CDR1 and CDR2: GTSNPN, SVGIG (reference sequence). The CDR3 here is CAWSGTWAAEAFF. Here the CDR3 DNA reads TGTGCCTGGAGTGGGACCTGGGCGGCTGAAGCTTTCTTT.

This clonotype was seen at least ten times. The J gene is TRBJ1-1, the V gene TRBV20-1; D not certain. The CDR3 loop spans 13 amino acids. Germline V gives CDR1 DFQATT, CDR2 SNEGSKA (reference sequence). The V and J ends lost 2 bases and 7 bases respectively, with 14 bases between them. The DNA of the CDR3 is TGCAGTGCTAGATTTCCCCTCCGAGGTGAAGCTTTCTTT. It is translated as CSARFPLRGEAFF.

In this sample, this clonotype turned up many times. The rearrangement links TRBV5-1 to TRBJ2-3; D is unresolved. Per the germline V gene, CDR1 is SGHRS and CDR2 is YFSETQ. V was cut by 4 bases and J by 0 bases, with 15 bases left in between. The CDR3 totals 16 residues. The DNA for the CDR3 is TGCGCCAGCAGCCCCCTTTTCGACTTTAGCACAGATACGCAGTATTTT. Protein sequence: CASSPLFDFSTDTQYF.

This clonotype showed up many times. V and J are TRBV3-1 and TRBJ2-6; 8 positions agree with TRBD1. Germline V gene sequence: CDR1 LGHDT, CDR2 YNNKEL (reference sequence). The CDR3 extends over 19 amino acids. The V and J ends lost 2 bases and 0 bases, in that order; junction bases with no gene match: 9. CDR3 bases: TGTGCCAGCAGCCAACCCGGGACAGGCTTCCTCTCTGGGGCCAACGTCCTGACTTTC. Translation: CASSQPGTGFLSGANVLTF.

This clonotype came up many times. This chain connects TRBV10-3 to TRBJ2-2, with a possible D match to TRBD2 (6 bases). The CDR3 runs 16 residues. The V gene lost 0 bases and the J gene lost 4 bases, with 12 bases spanning the gap. The germline CDR1 and CDR2 sequences are ENHRY and SYGVKD. Here the CDR3 reads CAISESRQGGTGELFF. The CDR3 nucleotides are TGTGCCATCAGTGAGTCGAGGCAGGGAGGCACCGGGGAGCTGTTTTTT.

This clonotype was recorded many times. The V call is TRBV10-3, the J call TRBJ2-1; D ambiguous. Germline CDR1 and CDR2: ENHRY and SYGVKD. Trimming shortened V by 4 bases and J by 12 bases, and 13 bases separated the two germline ends. CDR3 length equals 12 residues. The CDR3 region is CAISVKGIVQFF. The CDR3 DNA is TGTGCCATCAGTGTCAAGGGCATTGTGCAGTTCTTC.

This clonotype was seen ten or more times. This chain connects TRBV20-1 to TRBJ2-7; tentative D call: TRBD1 (5 bases). Germline-derived CDR1 and CDR2 are DFQATT and SNEGSKA (reference sequence). Trimming stripped 0 bases from V and 3 bases from J, with 15 bases between. CDR3 length equals 15 residues. As DNA, the CDR3 is TGCAGTGCTAGAGATCTAGGTAGGACAAACTACGAGCAGTACTTC. The encoded protein is CSARDLGRTNYEQYF.

This clonotype occurred many times. The J gene is TRBJ1-5, the V gene TRBV27; D is ambiguous. The V end lost 2 bases, the J end lost 9 bases, and 8 bases lay between the germline ends. Per germline, CDR1 MNHEY and CDR2 SMNVEV (reference sequence). The CDR3 runs 12 residues. The CDR3 bases are TGTGCCAGCAGTTTAGGATCGGGGCCCCAGCATTTT. Protein: CASSLGSGPQHF.

This clonotype was seen ten or more times. The chain has TRBV6-2 or TRBV6-3 and TRBJ1-1; D is unclear. CDR1 and CDR2 from the germline V gene are MNHEY and SVGEGT. The CDR3 spans 15 residues. V dropped 2 bases and J dropped 1 base, with 11 bases sitting between them. The CDR3 DNA reads TGTGCCAGCAGTTACAGGGTTGGTGGGAACACTGAAGCTTTCTTT. Its protein is CASSYRVGGNTEAFF.